This T cell receptor beta chain originates from a study of vaccination and CD4 T cells after COVID-19 (dated by TCRdb to 2021 to 2024). Turning to the overall study: SARS-CoV-2 positivity had been established in the convalescent patients by nasal swab PCR, and mild disease was recorded in under ten of these patients and severe disease in one. In control cultures, a CEFX viral epitope pool was used as positive control, an HIV-1 Nef peptide pool was used as negative control, or no peptide was added. The spike-specific CD4+ TCR repertoire was compared before and after mRNA vaccination in under 11 COVID-19 convalescent patients and several infection-naive healthy vaccine recipients. Post-COVID blood samples were collected from convalescent patients a median of roughly 100 days after diagnosis, with a range of about 35 to 170 days. Culture stimuli were overlapping spike peptide pools from SARS-CoV-2 and from the common cold coronaviruses HCoV-NL63, HCoV-OC43 and HCoV-229E. Participants received two doses of either the Pfizer-BioNTech BNT162b2 vaccine (n=8) or the Moderna mRNA-1273 vaccine (n=2). Six males and four females were included in the convalescent cohort, with two Hispanic individuals, seven Caucasians, two Asians and one multiracial person represented. Post-vaccine blood samples were collected a median of about 11 weeks after the second vaccine dose, ranging from about 13 to 241 days. General conclusions and limits of the study: In convalescent patients, a median roughly 88% of post-vaccine SARS-CoV-2-reactive clones were detected only after vaccination, suggesting vaccine-specific priming. Of the vaccine-specific clones found in convalescent patients, nearly all (304 of 307) were mono-reactive for SARS-CoV-2 spike instead of being cross-reactive with common cold coronaviruses. Although the median number of SARS-CoV-2-reactive clonotypes went up from around 20 after infection to some 38 after vaccination, the increase was not significant. The study included relatively few convalescent patients and did not analyze early timepoints after natural infection.

Trimming takes 5 bases from V and 15 bases from J, and the germline ends sit 26 bases apart. The CDR3 contains 15 residues, cysteine and phenylalanine counted. The kept DNA is CDR3 alone, 45 bases in frame from the first base. The germline V gene specifies MNHNS as CDR1 and SASEGT as CDR2. Notes on this clonotype: The clone's antigen remains unknown. No base qualities exist here, and no much larger clone lies one base off it.

The sample's treatment or condition, from its label and the paper: roughly ten-day PBMC culture with coronavirus spike peptide pools or control peptides (ViraFEST assay). The ViraFEST assay, used in the study, expanded antigen-specific T cells with peptide pools and then identified the expanded clonotypes through TCR sequencing. Positive SARS-CoV-2 PCR tests in the convalescent patients dated from March to December 2020, before Alpha, Beta and Delta variants emerged in the United States. PBMCs were cultured at a few million per well in IMDM supplemented with approximately 4.7% human AB serum and around 10 IU/ml IL-2, with about 10 ug/ml peptide pools added. Half of the culture medium was replaced with fresh IL-2-containing medium on days 3 and 7. CD4+ T cells were isolated after around 11 days of culture through negative selection using the EasySep CD4+ T cell isolation kit. Ficoll-Paque Plus gradient centrifugation was used to isolate PBMCs from whole blood, and the isolated PBMCs were then either used fresh or cryopreserved at -140C. Culture conditions were generally each tested in triplicate wells.

The library was generated by PCR. DNA from cultured CD4+ T cells underwent TCR sequencing with the Oncomine TCR Beta short-read assay at the Johns Hopkins FTIC core. Genomic DNA was extracted from the cultured CD4+ T cells with the QIAamp micro DNA kit. Oncomine TCR Beta libraries made from cultured CD4+ T cells were pooled using unique dual indexes and sequenced on an Illumina iSeq 100. From the authors' description of their analysis: Non-productive sequences were filtered out, and CDR3s that did not start with C, did not end with F or W, or were shorter than 7 amino acids were discarded. The MANAFEST web application identified antigen-specific clonotypes by comparing peptide-stimulated wells against reference wells and other culture wells. To be called positive, a clone needed an FDR below 0.05, an odds ratio above 5, and a productive frequency above 0.1% in at least two of three replicate wells. Cross-reactive clonotypes were defined as significantly expanded in both SARS-CoV-2 spike wells and at least one common cold coronavirus spike condition. Using R version 3.6.1, CDR3 homology was evaluated through Levenshtein distances (stringdist) along with unrooted phylogenetic trees (ape). TCRdb trimmed public reads at Q25 via fastp, called clones via MiXCR and kept in-frame beta chains. Rows merge per CDR3 protein into single entries with the most common DNA and genes. TCRdb assigned the V and J calls; the authors' analysis was not used. The sample data list just over 14,000 distinct CDR3 sequences, and around 53% of these were observed just once. Clones ranked in the top ten supply approximately 12% of the sample.

The V gene is TRBV6-1 and the J gene is TRBJ2-1; D gene: possibly TRBD2, on 5 matching bases. Input material: CD4+ T cells from blood, cultured in vitro. This TCR was recovered from a human donor who had recovered from COVID-19. CDR3 sequence: CASSRLGGRDVVAFF. The DNA sequence is as follows: TGTGCCAGCAGTCGCCTTGGAGGAAGAGACGTCGTGGCGTTCTTC.